A selection of T cell receptor beta chains follows, all from one sample in a study of OX40 agonist ivuxolimab in advanced cancers. Sequencing used immunoSEQ multiplex PCR; TCRdb keeps in-frame clones, though not all of them. Of 50,000 or so clones in the sample, 85% are singletons; the top ten hold roughly 22%. Sequences were derived from CD4+ or CD8+ T cells sorted from blood, sampled in a trial of the OX40 agonist ivuxolimab. Receptors were obtained from an adult with an advanced solid tumor such as melanoma, head and neck, liver or kidney cancer. Each CDR3 is given with its conserved first and last residue. Each record gives: D gene, clone size, J gene, V gene, CDR3 protein, CDR3 DNA. A D gene is named only where the DNA matches it firmly. Only some rows state a clone size, as once, few, many or a class for expanded clones.

d_call: TRBD1
clone_size: -
j_call: TRBJ2-7
v_call: TRBV5-4
cdr3_aa: CASSWGTGKNEQYF
cdr3_nt: TGTGCCAGCAGCTGGGGGACAGGGAAGAACGAGCAGTACTTC

d_call: -
clone_size: -
j_call: TRBJ1-5
v_call: TRBV7-7
cdr3_aa: CASSSTLGQPQHF
cdr3_nt: TGTGCCAGCAGCTCCACCTTGGGCCAGCCCCAGCATTTT

d_call: -
clone_size: -
j_call: TRBJ1-5
v_call: TRBV10-3
cdr3_aa: CAISESQDSNQPQHF
cdr3_nt: TGTGCCATCAGTGAGTCCCAGGATAGCAATCAGCCCCAGCATTTT

d_call: -
clone_size: -
j_call: TRBJ2-3
v_call: TRBV5-6
cdr3_aa: CASSRTGFADTQYF
cdr3_nt: TGTGCCAGCAGCCGTACAGGTTTCGCAGATACGCAGTATTTT

d_call: -
clone_size: once
j_call: TRBJ1-5
v_call: TRBV4-3
cdr3_aa: CASSQDGGRNQPQHF
cdr3_nt: TGCGCCAGCAGCCAAGATGGTGGTCGCAATCAGCCCCAGCATTTT

d_call: TRBD1
clone_size: -
j_call: TRBJ2-7
v_call: TRBV4-3
cdr3_aa: CASSQVRDSAYEQYF
cdr3_nt: TGCGCCAGCAGCCAAGTAAGGGACAGCGCCTACGAGCAGTACTTC

d_call: TRBD1
clone_size: -
j_call: TRBJ1-5
v_call: TRBV6-1
cdr3_aa: CASSLGQFNQPQHF
cdr3_nt: TGTGCCAGCAGCTTGGGACAGTTCAATCAGCCCCAGCATTTT

d_call: -
clone_size: -
j_call: TRBJ2-2
v_call: TRBV25-1
cdr3_aa: CASSELGNTGELFF
cdr3_nt: TGTGCCAGCAGTGAATTAGGTAACACCGGGGAGCTGTTTTTT

d_call: -
clone_size: -
j_call: TRBJ1-1
v_call: TRBV9
cdr3_aa: CASSVGGDTEAFF
cdr3_nt: TGTGCCAGCAGCGTAGGCGGGGACACTGAAGCTTTCTTT

d_call: -
clone_size: once
j_call: TRBJ1-1
v_call: TRBV14
cdr3_aa: CASSQAKNTEAFF
cdr3_nt: TGTGCCAGCAGCCAAGCGAAGAACACTGAAGCTTTCTTT

d_call: TRBD2
clone_size: -
j_call: TRBJ2-1
v_call: TRBV7-2
cdr3_aa: CASSLTGGANEQFF
cdr3_nt: TGTGCCAGCAGCCTAACCGGGGGGGCCAATGAGCAGTTCTTC

d_call: -
clone_size: -
j_call: TRBJ1-5
v_call: TRBV11-2
cdr3_aa: CASSLAGQTHQPQHF
cdr3_nt: TGTGCCAGCAGCTTAGCCGGTCAGACTCATCAGCCCCAGCATTTT

d_call: TRBD1
clone_size: -
j_call: TRBJ2-1
v_call: TRBV5-1
cdr3_aa: CASSLGQGSEQFF
cdr3_nt: TGCGCCAGCAGCCTGGGACAGGGTTCCGAGCAGTTCTTC

d_call: -
clone_size: -
j_call: TRBJ1-2
v_call: TRBV25-1
cdr3_aa: CASSEDSSNYGYTF
cdr3_nt: TGTGCCAGCAGTGAAGATAGTTCTAACTATGGCTACACCTTC

d_call: TRBD1
clone_size: once
j_call: TRBJ2-7
v_call: TRBV30
cdr3_aa: CAWGDRGYEQYF
cdr3_nt: TGTGCCTGGGGGGACAGGGGGTACGAGCAGTACTTC

d_call: -
clone_size: -
j_call: TRBJ1-5
v_call: TRBV6-1
cdr3_aa: CASSGGLAQHF
cdr3_nt: TGTGCCAGCAGTGGGGGGCTGGCACAGCATTTT

d_call: -
clone_size: -
j_call: TRBJ2-7
v_call: TRBV2
cdr3_aa: CASSEPDSTSYEQYF
cdr3_nt: TGTGCCAGCAGTGAACCGGACAGCACCTCCTACGAGCAGTACTTC

d_call: -
clone_size: -
j_call: TRBJ1-1
v_call: TRBV7-9
cdr3_aa: CASSPPGLEAFF
cdr3_nt: TGTGCCAGCAGCCCACCGGGACTTGAAGCTTTCTTT

d_call: -
clone_size: few
j_call: TRBJ2-7
v_call: TRBV11-3
cdr3_aa: CASSPSGGAYEQYF
cdr3_nt: TGTGCCAGCAGCCCCTCCGGGGGCGCCTACGAGCAGTACTTC

d_call: -
clone_size: -
j_call: TRBJ2-7
v_call: TRBV27
cdr3_aa: CASRWTESSYEQYF
cdr3_nt: TGTGCCAGCAGATGGACGGAAAGCTCCTACGAGCAGTACTTC

d_call: -
clone_size: -
j_call: TRBJ1-2
v_call: TRBV7-9
cdr3_aa: CASSLYPGFVGYTF
cdr3_nt: TGTGCCAGCAGCTTATATCCAGGGTTTGTTGGCTACACCTTC

d_call: -
clone_size: -
j_call: TRBJ1-4
v_call: TRBV25-1
cdr3_aa: CASSEAGGPTNEKLFF
cdr3_nt: TGTGCCAGCAGTGAAGCGGGTGGGCCAACTAATGAAAAACTGTTTTTT

d_call: TRBD2
clone_size: -
j_call: TRBJ2-2
v_call: TRBV9
cdr3_aa: CASSVEAQGGGQSGELFF
cdr3_nt: TGTGCCAGCAGCGTAGAGGCCCAGGGCGGGGGGCAATCCGGGGAGCTGTTTTTT

d_call: -
clone_size: -
j_call: TRBJ1-1
v_call: TRBV6-1
cdr3_aa: CASSLTGGSTEAFF
cdr3_nt: TGTGCCAGCAGTCTGACAGGTGGAAGCACTGAAGCTTTCTTT

d_call: TRBD1
clone_size: once
j_call: TRBJ1-2
v_call: TRBV6-6
cdr3_aa: CASSYLTTGDYGYTF
cdr3_nt: TGTGCCAGCAGTTACCTTACTACAGGGGACTATGGCTACACCTTC

d_call: TRBD1
clone_size: once
j_call: TRBJ1-2
v_call: TRBV29-1
cdr3_aa: CSVPTGDSHGYTF
cdr3_nt: TGCAGCGTCCCGACAGGGGATAGCCATGGCTACACCTTC

d_call: TRBD2
clone_size: -
j_call: TRBJ2-1
v_call: TRBV13
cdr3_aa: CASSLGTSGNNEQFF
cdr3_nt: TGTGCCAGCAGCCTAGGGACTAGCGGGAATAATGAGCAGTTCTTC

d_call: -
clone_size: -
j_call: TRBJ1-1
v_call: TRBV6-4
cdr3_aa: CARTDLFSNTEAFF
cdr3_nt: TGTGCCAGGACAGACCTGTTTTCGAACACTGAAGCTTTCTTT

d_call: -
clone_size: -
j_call: TRBJ2-2
v_call: TRBV5-4
cdr3_aa: CASSQITGELFF
cdr3_nt: TGTGCCAGCAGCCAGATAACCGGGGAGCTGTTTTTT

d_call: -
clone_size: once
j_call: TRBJ1-2
v_call: TRBV6-5
cdr3_aa: CASSYGQHYGYTF
cdr3_nt: TGTGCCAGCAGTTACGGCCAGCACTATGGCTACACCTTC

d_call: -
clone_size: -
j_call: TRBJ1-1
v_call: TRBV4-3
cdr3_aa: CASSQDRGMNTEAFF
cdr3_nt: TGCGCCAGCAGCCAAGATCGGGGAATGAACACTGAAGCTTTCTTT

d_call: TRBD1
clone_size: -
j_call: TRBJ1-6
v_call: TRBV5-5
cdr3_aa: CASSSTGDSPLHF
cdr3_nt: TGTGCCAGCAGCTCGACAGGGGATTCACCCCTCCACTTT

d_call: -
clone_size: -
j_call: TRBJ2-7
v_call: TRBV11-2
cdr3_aa: CASSADSSYEQYF
cdr3_nt: TGTGCCAGCAGCGCCGACAGCTCCTACGAGCAGTACTTC

d_call: -
clone_size: -
j_call: TRBJ2-5
v_call: TRBV28
cdr3_aa: CASSPPRAGTWRETQYF
cdr3_nt: TGTGCCAGCAGTCCCCCAAGGGCGGGCACCTGGCGGGAGACCCAGTACTTC

d_call: TRBD1
clone_size: -
j_call: TRBJ2-2
v_call: TRBV7-3
cdr3_aa: CASSLGTGLTGELFF
cdr3_nt: TGTGCCAGCAGCTTAGGGACAGGCCTCACCGGGGAGCTGTTTTTT

d_call: -
clone_size: -
j_call: TRBJ1-1
v_call: TRBV11-2
cdr3_aa: CASSPVETEAFF
cdr3_nt: TGTGCCAGCAGCCCCGTGGAGACTGAAGCTTTCTTT

d_call: TRBD1
clone_size: -
j_call: TRBJ1-5
v_call: TRBV27
cdr3_aa: CASRVGTGAFSNQPQHF
cdr3_nt: TGTGCCAGCAGAGTAGGGACAGGGGCTTTTAGCAATCAGCCCCAGCATTTT

d_call: -
clone_size: -
j_call: TRBJ2-1
v_call: TRBV6-1
cdr3_aa: CASSDFGLATNEQFF
cdr3_nt: TGTGCCAGCAGTGATTTCGGCTTGGCGACCAATGAGCAGTTCTTC

d_call: -
clone_size: once
j_call: TRBJ1-6
v_call: TRBV5-8
cdr3_aa: CASSFSLHF
cdr3_nt: TGTGCCAGCAGCTTCTCCCTCCACTTT

d_call: TRBD2
clone_size: -
j_call: TRBJ2-1
v_call: TRBV29-1
cdr3_aa: CSALPFRTSGEDEQFF
cdr3_nt: TGCAGCGCACTCCCCTTCAGGACTAGCGGGGAGGATGAGCAGTTCTTC

d_call: TRBD1
clone_size: -
j_call: TRBJ2-1
v_call: TRBV11-2
cdr3_aa: CASSLGTGGMNEQFF
cdr3_nt: TGTGCCAGCAGCTTGGGGACAGGGGGGATGAATGAGCAGTTCTTC

d_call: -
clone_size: -
j_call: TRBJ2-2
v_call: TRBV4-1
cdr3_aa: CASSQAGTGELFF
cdr3_nt: TGCGCCAGCAGCCAAGCCGGGACCGGGGAGCTGTTTTTT

d_call: -
clone_size: -
j_call: TRBJ1-3
v_call: TRBV28
cdr3_aa: CASSFGFPGNTIYF
cdr3_nt: TGTGCCAGCAGTTTTGGGTTCCCTGGAAACACCATATATTTT

d_call: -
clone_size: once
j_call: TRBJ2-7
v_call: TRBV4-2
cdr3_aa: CASSQGHGSEQYF
cdr3_nt: TGTGCCAGCAGCCAAGGACACGGGAGCGAGCAGTACTTC

d_call: -
clone_size: -
j_call: TRBJ1-6
v_call: TRBV4-3
cdr3_aa: CASSQEWSSYNSPLHF
cdr3_nt: TGCGCCAGCAGCCAAGAATGGAGCTCCTATAATTCACCCCTCCACTTT

d_call: TRBD1
clone_size: once
j_call: TRBJ2-7
v_call: TRBV7-9
cdr3_aa: CASSLETGGAYEQYF
cdr3_nt: TGTGCCAGCAGCTTAGAGACAGGGGGGGCCTACGAGCAGTACTTC

d_call: TRBD1
clone_size: -
j_call: TRBJ1-1
v_call: TRBV7-8
cdr3_aa: CASSSHGQGVSEAFF
cdr3_nt: TGTGCCAGCAGCTCCCACGGACAGGGTGTATCTGAAGCTTTCTTT

d_call: -
clone_size: -
j_call: TRBJ1-1
v_call: TRBV19
cdr3_aa: CASTPGQGPNTEAFF
cdr3_nt: TGTGCCAGTACGCCAGGCCAAGGGCCCAATACTGAAGCTTTCTTT

d_call: TRBD2
clone_size: -
j_call: TRBJ2-1
v_call: TRBV4-3
cdr3_aa: CASSISGGNEQFF
cdr3_nt: TGCGCCAGCAGTATAAGCGGGGGGAATGAGCAGTTCTTC

d_call: -
clone_size: few
j_call: TRBJ1-1
v_call: TRBV27
cdr3_aa: CASSLQSNTEAFF
cdr3_nt: TGTGCCAGCAGTTTACAGTCGAACACTGAAGCTTTCTTT

d_call: -
clone_size: -
j_call: TRBJ1-5
v_call: TRBV2
cdr3_aa: CASSEGGQPQHF
cdr3_nt: TGTGCCAGCAGTGAAGGGGGTCAGCCCCAGCATTTT

d_call: TRBD2
clone_size: -
j_call: TRBJ2-5
v_call: TRBV6-5
cdr3_aa: CASSYSAGTQETQYF
cdr3_nt: TGTGCCAGCAGTTACTCAGCGGGGACCCAAGAGACCCAGTACTTC

d_call: -
clone_size: -
j_call: TRBJ1-4
v_call: TRBV7-6
cdr3_aa: CASSLVYWEKLFF
cdr3_nt: TGTGCCAGCTCTCTCGTCTATTGGGAAAAACTGTTTTTT

d_call: -
clone_size: -
j_call: TRBJ2-3
v_call: TRBV4-1
cdr3_aa: CASSQAGVTDTQYF
cdr3_nt: TGCGCCAGCAGCCAAGCGGGGGTCACAGATACGCAGTATTTT

d_call: TRBD2
clone_size: -
j_call: TRBJ2-5
v_call: TRBV27
cdr3_aa: CASKISGGNQETQYF
cdr3_nt: TGTGCCAGCAAAATTAGCGGGGGCAACCAAGAGACCCAGTACTTC

d_call: -
clone_size: once
j_call: TRBJ2-7
v_call: TRBV10-3
cdr3_aa: CAISDTGPRIWEQYF
cdr3_nt: TGTGCCATCAGTGATACGGGACCTAGGATATGGGAGCAGTACTTC

d_call: -
clone_size: -
j_call: TRBJ2-1
v_call: TRBV14
cdr3_aa: CASSQDLTGLYNEQFF
cdr3_nt: TGTGCCAGCAGCCAAGATTTAACGGGACTGTACAATGAGCAGTTCTTC

d_call: -
clone_size: once
j_call: TRBJ1-6
v_call: TRBV6-4
cdr3_aa: CASSDQPGSPLHF
cdr3_nt: TGTGCCAGCAGTGATCAGCCGGGATCACCCCTCCACTTT